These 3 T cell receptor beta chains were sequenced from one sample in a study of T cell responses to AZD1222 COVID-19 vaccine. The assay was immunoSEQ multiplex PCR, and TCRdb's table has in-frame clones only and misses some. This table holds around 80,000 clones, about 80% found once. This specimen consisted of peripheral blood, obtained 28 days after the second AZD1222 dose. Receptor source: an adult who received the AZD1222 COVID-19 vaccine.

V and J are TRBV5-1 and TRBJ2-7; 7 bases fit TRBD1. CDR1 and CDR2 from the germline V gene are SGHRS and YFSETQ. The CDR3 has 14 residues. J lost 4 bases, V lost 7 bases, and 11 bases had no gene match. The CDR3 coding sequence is TGCGCCAGCCGTCCTACCGGGACAGATTACGAGCAGTACTTC. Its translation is CASRPTGTDYEQYF.

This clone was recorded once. CDR3 coding DNA: TGTGCCAGCAGCTTAGACAGGTACTCTGGGGCCAACGTCCTGACTTTC. Translated: CASSLDRYSGANVLTF. J is TRBJ2-6 and V is TRBV5-5; weak D call: TRBD1 (6 bases). This CDR3 contains 16 residues. Trimming pared 2 bases from V and 0 bases from J, leaving 9 bases between. Germline CDR1 and CDR2: SGHKS and YYEKEE (reference sequence).

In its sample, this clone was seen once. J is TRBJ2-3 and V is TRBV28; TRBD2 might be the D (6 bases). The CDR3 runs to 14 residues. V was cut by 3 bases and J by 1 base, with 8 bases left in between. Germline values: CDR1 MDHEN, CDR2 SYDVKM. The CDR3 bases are TGTGCCAGCAGTTTGCCGGGGGGCACAGATACGCAGTATTTT. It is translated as CASSLPGGTDTQYF.